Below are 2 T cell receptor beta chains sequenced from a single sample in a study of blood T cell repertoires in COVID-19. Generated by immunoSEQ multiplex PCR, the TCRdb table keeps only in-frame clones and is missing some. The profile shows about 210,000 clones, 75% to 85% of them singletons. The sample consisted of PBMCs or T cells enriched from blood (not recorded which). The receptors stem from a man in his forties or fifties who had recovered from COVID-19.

The CDR3 protein is CASSPRGLGSSYNEQFF. The CDR3 nucleotides are TGTGCCAGCAGCCCCCGGGGGTTAGGGAGCTCCTACAATGAGCAGTTCTTC. This chain connects TRBV3-1 (or the pseudogene TRBV3-2) to TRBJ2-1; D might be TRBD2 (6 bases). The CDR3 has 17 amino acids. V lost 4 bases, J lost 0 bases, and 16 bases lay in between. Germline CDR1 LGHDT, CDR2 YNNKEL (reference sequence).

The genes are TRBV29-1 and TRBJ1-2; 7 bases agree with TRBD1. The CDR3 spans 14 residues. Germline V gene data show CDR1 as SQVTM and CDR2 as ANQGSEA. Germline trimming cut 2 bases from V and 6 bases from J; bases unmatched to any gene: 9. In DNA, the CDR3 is TGCAGCGTTGAAAACCCCGACAGGGTGCATGGCTACACCTTC. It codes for CSVENPDRVHGYTF.